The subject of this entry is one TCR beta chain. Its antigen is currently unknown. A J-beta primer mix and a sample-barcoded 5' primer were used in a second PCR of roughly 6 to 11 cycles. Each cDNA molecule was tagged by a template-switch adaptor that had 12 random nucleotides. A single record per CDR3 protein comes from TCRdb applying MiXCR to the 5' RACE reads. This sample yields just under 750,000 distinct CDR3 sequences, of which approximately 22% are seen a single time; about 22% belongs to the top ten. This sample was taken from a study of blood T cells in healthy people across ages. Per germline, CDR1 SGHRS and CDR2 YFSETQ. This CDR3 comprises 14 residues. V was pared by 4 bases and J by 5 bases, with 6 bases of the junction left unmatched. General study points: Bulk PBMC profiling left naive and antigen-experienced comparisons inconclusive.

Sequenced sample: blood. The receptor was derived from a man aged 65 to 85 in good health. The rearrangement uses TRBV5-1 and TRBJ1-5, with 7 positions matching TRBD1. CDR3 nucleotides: TGCGCCAGCAGCCTTGGGACAGTCGATCAGCCCCAGCATTTT. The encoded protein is CASSLGTVDQPQHF.